This T cell receptor (beta chain) comes out of a study of cytomegalovirus exposure and HLA in healthy donors (dated by TCRdb to 2016 to 2017). Concerning the study at large: In an earlier analysis of under 750 of the donors, about 260 Gb of sequence data and about 110 million unique TCR beta sequences from 180 million or so T cells were reported. The study was designed to test whether signatures of past pathogen exposure could be identified by cataloging public T cell receptors. About 280 gigabases of sequencing data and 70 million to 85 million unique TCR sequences were included in an early release covering about 700 HLA-typed donors. On average, roughly 250,000 unique TCR beta nucleotide sequences were sequenced per donor among some 420 genotyped donors of the cohort, with about 19% of those sequences being non-productive. Because of strong linkage in the cohort, five DR-DQ haplotypes were treated as single units for association and clustering. HLA typing included class I and class II loci at four-digit resolution. An earlier analysis of roughly 580 of the donors used high-throughput TCR beta sequencing to judge whether each TCR beta V gene segment behaved as functional or pseudogenic. In the later analysis, no new phenotypic data were used to find candidate immune exposures; instead, reliance was placed on TCR beta sequences and their occurrence across donors. To predict cytomegalovirus infection status, the study brought together high-throughput TCR immunosequencing, statistical association of individual TCRs with disease status, and machine learning. Donor age, sex, ethnicity and CMV serostatus were compiled alongside the repertoire data. Besides the first cohort of more than 650 subjects, a separate validation cohort made up of 120 or so different subjects was used. A later analysis re-examined previously published TCR beta repertoires from more than 600 donors and added high-resolution HLA genotyping to investigate patterns of TCR occurrence. Of the approximately 400 genotyped donors, 65% to 90% were placed in the genetic ancestry cluster associated with self-reported Caucasian donors. The study used immunosequencing to profile the T cell repertoires of approximately 630 subjects and linked those repertoires to cytomegalovirus serostatus. The number of typed donors differed by locus: about 629-630 for A, B, C, DRB1 and DQB1; 500 to 550 for DQA1; approximately 600 for DPA1; and roughly 470 for DPB1. Every discovery cohort repertoire had been produced on one sequencing platform. In a later genetic analysis, genome-wide SNP genotypes for about 55% of the roughly 700 donors were used, and that subset was treated as a discovery cohort. Points the paper makes about the study in general: Because some donors lacked HLA typing at each locus, the association tests relied only on the typed subset. Some IMGT-functional V segments, including TRBV6-2 and TRBV6-3, could not be told apart with the 87-base-pair reads, so those segments were excluded. In a later analysis, TCR association rates were found to vary across HLA loci, with the most associated TCRs seen for DRB1 alleles and the fewest for HLA-C alleles. In a later genetic analysis, a missense DCLRE1C variant was associated with V-gene and J-gene trimming of TCR beta chains, and the association was replicated in an independent cohort. A further reported finding was that TCR beta sequences accurately predicted the HLA-A and HLA-B alleles for most subjects in the first cohort. In an earlier analysis of about 600 of the donors, most TCR beta V segments appeared in productive rearrangements about 87% or about 30% of the time, broadly matching IMGT annotations. When HLA alleles, especially DR and DQ, strongly co-occurred, attributing TCR associations to individual alleles was difficult. According to a later genetic analysis, donors in an Asian-associated ancestry cluster had fewer N-insertions in productive TCRs than the approximately 650-donor mean. A later analysis reported that several top co-occurrence clusters appeared linked to parvovirus B19, influenza, CMV and Epstein-Barr virus. In the study, some 160 TCR beta chains were listed as associated with cytomegalovirus. The only immune exposure information available for the cohort was CMV serostatus. A cluster of highly shared sequence variants was judged likely to represent a technical artifact of the sequencing pipeline. At a false discovery rate of 0.05, a later analysis linked about 17,000 TCR beta sequences to specific HLA alleles. In both the original and validation cohorts, the classifier was reported to diagnose cytomegalovirus status with high specificity and sensitivity. According to the authors, the approach could potentially be generalized to other disease states and immunological phenotypes. Because counts were too low, more than 15 rarely observed V segments, including chromosome 9 orphons, were left out of the earlier analysis of 587 of the donors. Linkage disequilibrium might explain the correlated functional status among segregating V segments, but an unknown experimental factor could not be excluded. Most TCR sequences were seen in very few donors, while some public TCRs were found in many individuals. In vitro tests confirmed that three of the cytomegalovirus-associated TCR beta chains recognize cytomegalovirus antigens. In a later analysis, HLA-associated TCR beta chains showed more clonal expansion and lower generation probabilities than non-associated chains that were equally common. The cohort was sequenced for TCR beta chains only, and without alpha or paired-chain data the features that could be detected were limited. A later analysis found that most CMV-associated TCR beta chains appeared HLA-restricted, with HLA associations seemingly driven largely by CMV exposure. Sequencing depth was assumed to be roughly uniform across donors in the presence/absence analyses, though that assumption may not hold.

To prepare the library, the immunoSEQ multiplex PCR assay was applied. The multiplex PCR relied on a mix of 60 forward primers for TCR Vbeta segments and 13 reverse primers for TCR Jbeta segments. A multiplex PCR assay on genomic DNA amplified the CDR3 region of rearranged TCR beta genes. The amplified TCR beta libraries were sequenced on the Illumina HiSeq System as 87-base-pair reads. Concerning the study's data processing: A later analysis tallied some 79 million unique TCR beta chains across the 550 to 850 repertoires, and approximately 12 million of those chains were shared by two or more donors. Raw reads were error-corrected and collapsed into unique sequences by a nearest-neighbor algorithm in which closely related sequences were merged to remove PCR and sequencing errors. CDR3 sequences were aligned to IMGT reference sequences to assign V, D and J gene segments. For a sequence to be retained, a match of at least six nucleotides to both a V gene segment and a J gene segment was required. A rearrangement counted as productive if the CDR3 had no stop codons and remained in frame with V and J, and every other rearrangement counted as non-productive. CDR3 was defined according to IMGT convention as the region running from the second conserved V-encoded cysteine to the conserved J-encoded phenylalanine. In an earlier analysis of approximately 500 of the donors, sequences lacking an unambiguous match to a single V gene segment were excluded. An earlier analysis of 587 of the donors classified V segments as functional when productive rearrangements were above 56.7% and as segregating when the standard deviation between donors was above 5%. A statistical classification framework was built for diagnosing cytomegalovirus status from the catalog of TCR beta chain sequences. In a later analysis, V and J genes were assigned by comparing TCR nucleotide sequences against IMGT/GENE-DB human TR gene sequences. In a later analysis, CDR3 sequences and most-parsimonious VDJ recombination scenarios were assigned using the TCRdist pipeline. In a later analysis, each TCR beta chain was defined by its CDR3 amino acid sequence together with its V-gene family, and reads without a unique V-gene family were excluded. As a way to deal with suspected cross-contamination and a sequencing artifact, a later analysis dropped 500 to 700 nucleotide sequences that were highly shared and had low generation probability. For each public chain, a later analysis derived a clonal expansion index from normalized ranks of inferred template counts within each repertoire. In a later analysis, generation probabilities were computed with a VDJ recombination model fitted to out-of-frame rearrangements, and the resulting probabilities were checked against IGoR. A later analysis scored TCR-TCR, TCR-HLA and TCR-CMV co-occurrence with hypergeometric tests, applying a repertoire-size bias correction to TCR pairs. A later analysis estimated false discovery rates by permuting HLA or CMV assignments 20 times. In a later analysis, co-occurring TCRs were grouped using DBSCAN, with TCRdist sequence similarity added in when clustering inside HLA-allele-positive subsets. For co-occurrence clustering, repertoires with fewer than 30,000 or more than 120,000 public chains were excluded, along with a handful of repertoires with anomalous nucleotide sharing. TCRdb provides this immuneACCESS table in a form limited to in-frame rearrangements. Some clones are lacking; in checked studies, under half of them reflect an unresolved V gene, and why the rest are absent is not known. V and J calls and clone size follow that table, whereas D and trimming were derived from the DNA. The sample data list more than 150,000 clones, and roughly 80% of these were observed just once. The ten top clones hold less than 4.5% of the sample.

The cohort was made up of 500 to 850 healthy bone marrow donors. Cohort members were all nominally healthy when sampled, although unrecorded immune exposures were likely present. The donor was CMV seronegative and was included in the group of approximately 350 seronegative cohort members. A peripheral blood sample was collected from each donor, and TCR beta sequencing was performed on peripheral blood mononuclear cells. The Qiagen DNeasy Blood Extraction Kit was used to extract genomic DNA from the blood cell samples. Concerning this clone: No antigen is known for it. No base qualities exist here, and no much larger clone lies one base off it.

The germline V gene supplies CDR1 SGHAT and CDR2 FQNNGV. Germline trimming amounts to 4 bases on V and 2 bases on J, with 16 as the count of junction bases outside the gene matches. Its CDR3 holds 19 amino acids, cysteine through phenylalanine. Only the CDR3 portion is preserved as DNA: 57 bases, with reading frame beginning at the first base. Sequenced sample: PBMCs. The sequence is built from TRBV11-2 and TRBJ2-7; 11 central nucleotides agree with TRBD1. The receptor's source is a middle-aged man in good health and CMV-seronegative. The nucleotide sequence is TGTGCCAGCAGCTCGACGGCCCCGGGACAGGGGGAAAGGGCCTACGAGCAGTACTTC. The encoded protein is CASSSTAPGQGERAYEQYF.